The 20 T cell receptor beta chains given below trace back to one sample, sequenced in a study of shared clonotypes between healthy human individuals. Using immunoSEQ multiplex PCR, the repertoire was profiled, and TCRdb retains in-frame clones only, with some absent. The sample lists about 710,000 clones; about three quarters were seen once. The sequenced material came from memory CD4+ T cells sorted from blood. Subset of the sample: CD45RA-negative fraction. These receptors were obtained from a woman aged 30 to 39 in good health.

Here the CDR3 reads CASSERGGGRQPQHF. The CDR3, as DNA: TGTGCCAGCAGTGAACGTGGGGGCGGTCGTCAGCCCCAGCATTTT. This chain links TRBV6-1 with TRBJ1-5; TRBD1 is a possible D gene (6 bases). Germline V CDR1 and CDR2: MNHNS, SASEGT. Trimming stripped 2 bases from V and 6 bases from J, with 14 bases between. CDR3 length: 15 residues.

A few counts support this clone. The gene calls are TRBV28 and TRBJ2-7; D gene ambiguous. Trimming left V 6 bases short and J 3 bases short, with 9 bases between. Germline-derived CDR1 and CDR2 are MDHEN and SYDVKM. The CDR3 extends over 12 amino acids. CDR3 in DNA: TGTGCCAGCAGGGAGAGTAGCTACGAGCAGTACTTC. Translation: CASRESSYEQYF.

The CDR3 reads CASSQGNRPGELFF. The CDR3 DNA reads as TGTGCCAGTAGCCAGGGCAATAGGCCCGGGGAGCTGTTTTTT. The chain is built from TRBV19 and TRBJ2-2, with D possibly being TRBD1 (5 bases). The CDR3 covers 14 residues. V was cut by 6 bases and J by 6 bases, with 14 bases left in between. Germline V gene lookup returns CDR1 LNHDA and CDR2 SQIVND (reference sequence). Using reference TRBV19 and TRBJ2-2 for the parts outside the CDR3, the full variable domain is DGGITQSPKYLFRKEGQNVTLSCEQNLNHDAMYWYRQDPGQGLRLIYYSQIVNDFQKGDIAEGYSVSREKKESFPLTVTSAQKNPTAFYLCASSQGNRPGELFFGEGSRLTVL.

As DNA, the CDR3 is TGTGCCAGCAGCCCGGCCAAGCGCACGATCCCAGATACGCAGTATTTT. Residues: CASSPAKRTIPDTQYF. This rearrangement joins TRBV14 to TRBJ2-3; no clear D. V was shortened by 4 bases and J by 4 bases, with 18 bases between the two germline ends. CDR3 size: 16 residues. CDR1 and CDR2 from the germline V gene are SGHDN and FVKESK.

The rearrangement uses TRBV4-1 and TRBJ1-1, with D perhaps TRBD1 (6 bases). The CDR3 spans 15 residues. With 3 bases removed from V and 5 bases from J, the gap between germline ends came to 16 bases. Germline V gene lookup returns CDR1 MGHRA and CDR2 YSYEKL. Written as DNA, the CDR3 is TGCGCCAGCAGCCAGGTTAGGGGGGTTCATACTGAAGCTTTCTTT. Translating it yields CASSQVRGVHTEAFF.

About this clone: With a far larger clone one base away, a read error is the likely cause. The chain recombines TRBV7-2 with TRBJ2-5; TRBD1 matches 8 bases. Trimming at V came to 3 bases and at J to 0 bases, leaving 6 bases not matched to a gene. The germline V gene encodes CDR1 SGHTA and CDR2 FQGNSA. This CDR3 region has 16 residues. The CDR3 here is CASSFSRTGYQETQYF. Written as DNA, the CDR3 is TGTGCCAGCAGCTTCTCCAGGACAGGGTACCAAGAGACCCAGTACTTC.

The chain uses TRBV19 and TRBJ2-1; D perhaps matches TRBD1 (6 bases). The V and J ends lost 7 bases and 8 bases respectively, with 18 bases between them. Germline V lookup: CDR1 LNHDA, CDR2 SQIVND (reference sequence). CDR3 length equals 14 residues. Here the CDR3 DNA reads TGTGCCAGTATGCTGACAGGCCTAGTTGATGAGCAGTTCTTC. Residues: CASMLTGLVDEQFF.

The rearrangement uses TRBV28 and TRBJ2-5; 8 nucleotides align to TRBD1. Germline V gene sequence: CDR1 MDHEN, CDR2 SYDVKM. The V and J ends lost 4 bases and 2 bases, in that order; junction bases with no gene match: 6. The CDR3 sequence is 15 residues long. The CDR3 reads CASSSYRGSQETQYF. The CDR3 DNA sequence: TGTGCCAGCAGTTCCTACAGGGGGTCGCAAGAGACCCAGTACTTC.

The sample holds one count of this clone. This chain links TRBV10-3 with TRBJ2-3; 9 nucleotides match TRBD2. This CDR3 is 14 amino acids long. V was clipped by 8 bases and J by 4 bases; unmatched bases: 7. CDR1 and CDR2 from the germline V gene are ENHRY and SYGVKD. The CDR3 sequence is CAISTSGRSDTQYF. The CDR3 nucleotides are TGTGCCATCTCAACTAGCGGGCGGTCAGATACGCAGTATTTT.

This clone came up once. This chain links TRBV5-1 with TRBJ2-3; no clear D gene. CDR3 length equals 13 residues. Germline lookup yields CDR1 SGHRS and CDR2 YFSETQ. With 5 bases removed from V and 1 base from J, the gap between germline ends came to 8 bases. The CDR3 DNA follows: TGCGCCAGCAGTCCGGCTCGCACAGATACGCAGTATTTT. It translates to CASSPARTDTQYF.

V is TRBV28 and J is TRBJ2-7, with 8 bases fitting TRBD2. Germline CDR1 and CDR2: MDHEN and SYDVKM. CDR3 length: 14 residues. V was clipped by 4 bases and J by 6 bases; unmatched bases: 8. In DNA, the CDR3 is TGTGCCAGCAGTTCCATAGCGGGAAGTCCCGAGCAGTACTTC. Protein sequence: CASSSIAGSPEQYF.

The J gene is TRBJ2-1, the V gene TRBV18, with D tentatively TRBD1 (5 bases). Per the germline V gene, CDR1 is KGHSH and CDR2 is LQKENI. The CDR3 covers 14 residues. V was pared by 0 bases and J by 9 bases, with 12 bases between. CDR3 residues: CASSPPGAVGEQFF. CDR3 coding DNA: TGTGCCAGCTCACCACCTGGGGCGGTGGGTGAGCAGTTCTTC.

The chain recombines TRBV27 with TRBJ2-3; D is possibly TRBD1 (5 bases). Germline V lookup: CDR1 MNHEY, CDR2 SMNVEV (reference sequence). This CDR3 contains 17 residues. Trimming removed 5 bases at V and 0 bases at J, with 18 bases between. CDR3 sequence: CASSPNRRPTSTDTQYF. CDR3 nucleotide sequence: TGTGCCAGCAGTCCAAACAGGAGACCTACTAGCACAGATACGCAGTATTTT.

This clone was seen at least ten times. The chain has TRBV28 and TRBJ1-2; possible D gene TRBD1, 5 bases. Trimming took 1 base from V and 4 from J, leaving 13 bases between them. CDR1 is MDHEN, CDR2 SYDVKM, per germline. The CDR3 runs to 15 residues. The CDR3 DNA sequence: TGTGCCAGCAGTTTATTGGGGCAGGCAACCTATGGCTACACCTTC. Its protein product is CASSLLGQATYGYTF.

The genes are TRBV18 and TRBJ2-1, with D perhaps TRBD2 (6 bases). V was trimmed by 4 bases and J by 4 bases, leaving 17 bases between them. The germline V gene has CDR1 KGHSH and CDR2 LQKENI. The CDR3 extends over 16 amino acids. The CDR3 region has the DNA TGTGCCAGCTCACTTTTGGCGGGACCCGTTTACAATGAGCAGTTCTTC. Translation gives CASSLLAGPVYNEQFF.

The chain employs TRBV6-6 and TRBJ2-3, with TRBD1 matching over 7 bases. This CDR3 spans 14 amino acids. The germline V gene has CDR1 MNHNY and CDR2 SVGAGI (reference sequence). Trimming removed 8 bases from V and 2 bases from J; junction bases left unmatched: 7. The CDR3: CASRPTGITDTQYF. In nucleotides, the CDR3 is TGTGCCAGCCGCCCGACAGGGATCACAGATACGCAGTATTTT.

The chain joins TRBV27 to TRBJ2-7; maybe TRBD2 (5 bases). This CDR3 comprises 13 residues. Trimming stripped 6 bases from V and 7 bases from J, with 16 bases between. Germline-derived CDR1 and CDR2 are MNHEY and SMNVEV (reference sequence). For the CDR3, the DNA is TGTGCCAGCAGCGTTTCGGGAAGGAGAGAGCAGTACTTC. It yields the protein CASSVSGRREQYF.

This clone was seen more than once but under ten times. The CDR3 region is CASSRGVLNTEAFF. CDR3 nucleotides: TGTGCCAGCAGCAGGGGGGTCTTGAACACTGAAGCTTTCTTT. V usage is TRBV5-6 and J usage is TRBJ1-1; the D gene is possibly TRBD1 (6 bases). Between the trimmed V and J ends, which lost 4 bases and 0 bases, there was a span of 10 bases. The germline V gene encodes CDR1 SGHDT and CDR2 YYEEEE. CDR3 length: 14 residues.

This clone is a singleton in its sample. V usage is TRBV9 and J usage is TRBJ2-3, with a possible D match to TRBD2 (5 bases). The CDR3 totals 15 residues. Germline CDR1 is SGDLS and CDR2 is YYNGEE. Trimming removed 2 bases at V and 4 bases at J, with 14 bases between. DNA of the CDR3: TGTGCCAGCAGCGTCGGACTGGAAATGGCAGATACGCAGTATTTT. Translated: CASSVGLEMADTQYF.

The chain carries TRBV18 and TRBJ2-1, with TRBD1 matching over 12 bases. The CDR3 contains 16 residues. The ends lost 5 bases at V and 7 bases at J; junction bases unmatched: 9. Germline V lookup: CDR1 KGHSH, CDR2 LQKENI. In nucleotides, the CDR3 is TGTGCCAGCTCATCCATGGGACAGGGGGCGAGTAATGAGCAGTTCTTC. Translation: CASSSMGQGASNEQFF.